Presented here are 27 T cell receptor beta chains from one specimen sequenced in a study of regulatory T cells in long-lasting Graves disease. Sample time point: newly diagnosed GD, antithyroid drugs for less than 3 months. PBMC-extracted RNA yielded the TCR library. To make TCR beta libraries, researchers used iRepertoire HTBI primers and Arm-PCR of CDR3 regions. TCRdb re-derived calls from the multiplex PCR reads in MiXCR, one entry per CDR3 protein. The repertoire holds 400,000 to 450,000 distinct CDR3 sequences, with more than 13% as singletons. The same sample was also studied in work on T cells in Graves' hyperthyroidism and ophthalmopathy.

The specimen comprised peripheral blood mononuclear cells (PBMCs), sampled at new diagnosis, from a patient treated with antithyroid drugs. Receptors originate from a woman aged 25 to 45 with Graves disease.

This sequence joins TRBV6-1 and TRBJ2-7; 7 nucleotides line up with TRBD1. Germline V gene lookup returns CDR1 MNHNS and CDR2 SASEGT. The CDR3 extends over 13 amino acids. Losses at the gene ends were 7 bases for V and 4 bases for J; bases not matched to a gene: 7. CDR3 coding DNA: TGTGCCAGCACCCCGACAGGGTCGTACGAGCAGTACTTC. This sequence encodes CASTPTGSYEQYF.

This clonotype turned up a few times. CDR3 loop: CASGPRQSYNEQFF. The CDR3 nucleotides read TGTGCCAGCGGGCCTAGACAGTCTTACAATGAGCAGTTCTTC. The chain uses TRBV14 and TRBJ2-1, with D possibly matching TRBD1 (5 bases). Germline V gene sequence: CDR1 SGHDN, CDR2 FVKESK. The CDR3 is 14 amino acids. V gave up 8 bases and J gave up 4 bases, with 15 bases separating them.

This clonotype was recorded many times. This sequence joins TRBV20-1 and TRBJ1-5; a weak D match, TRBD1 (5 bases). CDR3 length: 15 amino acids. Trimming removed 3 bases at V and 3 bases at J, with 15 bases between. The germline gives CDR1 DFQATT, CDR2 SNEGSKA (reference sequence). CDR3 residues: CSARRGGAFNQPQHF. CDR3 DNA: TGCAGTGCTAGGAGGGGAGGAGCATTCAATCAGCCCCAGCATTTT.

This clonotype was seen repeatedly, ten times or more. A junction end diverges from the germline sequence, so it may reflect a read error. CDR3 nucleotide sequence: TGCAGTGCTAGCGCAATAGCGGGACTAGTGGATACACAGTATTTT. Translated: CSASAIAGLVDTQYF. The rearrangement joins TRBV20-1 to TRBJ2-3; 8 nucleotides line up with TRBD2. The CDR3 length is 15 residues. CDR1 and CDR2 (germline): DFQATT, SNEGSKA (reference sequence).

This clonotype was seen many times. The V and J genes are TRBV3-1 and TRBJ2-7; 8 nucleotides agree with TRBD1. The CDR3 runs to 14 residues. Trimming took 2 bases from V and 3 from J; bases not matched to a gene: 3. Germline CDR1 and CDR2: LGHDT and YNNKEL (reference sequence). The CDR3 region has the DNA TGTGCCAGCAGCCAACCTGGACAGGGCTACGAGCAGTACTTC. Protein sequence: CASSQPGQGYEQYF.

A few counts support this clonotype. The chain is built from TRBV15 and TRBJ2-5, with D uncertain. The CDR3 has 11 amino acids. The germline gives CDR1 LNHNV, CDR2 YYDKDF (reference sequence). Trimming removed 2 bases at V and 11 bases at J, with 9 bases between. The CDR3 sequence: CATSRYNEQYF. The DNA of the CDR3 is TGTGCCACCAGCAGATACAATGAGCAGTACTTC. Drawing the rest from reference TRBV15 and TRBJ2-5, the complete variable domain is DAMVIQNPRYQVTQFGKPVTLSCSQTLNHNVMYWYQQKSSQAPKLLFHYYDKDFNNEADTPDNFQSRRPNTSFCFLDIRSPGLGDTAMYLCATSRYNEQYFGPGTRLLVL.

In the case of this clonotype: Since a much larger clone is just one base distant, this may be a read error. The chain employs TRBV30 and TRBJ2-7; possibly TRBD2 for D (5 bases). Trimming removed 0 bases at V and 7 bases at J, with 13 bases between. The CDR3 has 13 amino acids. Germline CDR1 GTSNPN, CDR2 SVGIG (reference sequence). The chain's CDR3 is CAWSVSTNNEQYF. The CDR3 DNA sequence: TGTGCCTGGAGTGTATCGACTAACAATGAGCAGTACTTC.

The table lists this clonotype with many counts. V usage is TRBV6-1 and J usage is TRBJ2-5, with TRBD2 matching 11 bases. The CDR3 has 17 amino acids. The germline V gene encodes CDR1 MNHNS and CDR2 SASEGT. With 5 bases clipped from V and 2 bases from J, the junction kept 10 bases outside the gene matches. CDR3 amino acids: CASSPKGTSGLQETQYF. Written as DNA, the CDR3 is TGTGCCAGCAGTCCCAAGGGGACTAGCGGACTACAAGAGACCCAGTACTTC.

This clonotype was found many times. The chain is built from TRBV3-1 and TRBJ2-3; D not resolved. This CDR3 spans 13 amino acids. Germline assignment: CDR1 LGHDT and CDR2 YNNKEL (reference sequence). V was clipped by 2 bases and J by 4 bases, with 7 bases between them. The CDR3 loop reads CASSQTFSDTQYF. The DNA of the CDR3 is TGTGCCAGCAGCCAAACCTTTTCAGATACGCAGTATTTT.

Only a few counts were recorded for this clonotype. J is TRBJ2-1 and V is TRBV9, with 7 bases lining up with TRBD2. This CDR3 region has 14 residues. V shed 6 bases, J shed 0 bases, and the junction held 3 bases outside the gene matches. Germline CDR1 and CDR2: SGDLS and YYNGEE. CDR3 region: CASTPGGSYNEQFF. The CDR3 coding sequence is TGTGCCAGCACCCCGGGAGGCTCCTACAATGAGCAGTTCTTC. Filled out from reference TRBV9 and TRBJ2-1, the complete variable domain reads DSGVTQTPKHLITATGQRVTLRCSPRSGDLSVYWYQQSLDQGLQFLIQYYNGEERAKGNILERFSAQQFPDLHSELNLSSLELGDSALYFCASTPGGSYNEQFFGPGTRLTVL.

This chain uses TRBV6-1 with TRBJ2-2; 11 positions agree with TRBD1. The CDR3 length is 15 residues. J was trimmed by 6 bases and V by 4 bases; bases with no gene match: 4. Germline V lookup: CDR1 MNHNS, CDR2 SASEGT. CDR3 sequence: CASSVGQGVSGELFF. CDR3 bases: TGTGCCAGCAGTGTGGGACAGGGGGTTTCCGGGGAGCTGTTTTTT.

This clonotype has more than one count but fewer than ten. This may be a read error: a much more frequent sequence differs by one nucleotide. The chain joins TRBV7-2 to TRBJ2-1, with no clear D. This CDR3 is 14 amino acids long. The V end lost 1 base, the J end lost 6 bases, and 10 bases lay between the germline ends. Germline V gene sequence: CDR1 SGHTA, CDR2 FQGNSA. CDR3 nucleotide sequence: TGTGCCAGCAGCTTAGGGATTGTGGGCAATGAGCAGTTCTTC. Its translation: CASSLGIVGNEQFF.

This clonotype has a count of ten or more. The chain links TRBV5-1 to TRBJ2-3; D not certain. CDR3 length: 17 residues. The V gene lost 2 bases and the J gene lost 2 bases, with 18 bases spanning the gap. Germline CDR1 is SGHRS and CDR2 is YFSETQ. The CDR3 is CASSFRLSSLDTDTQYF. In nucleotides, the CDR3 is TGCGCCAGCAGCTTCCGTCTCAGTTCCCTGGACACAGATACGCAGTATTTT.

This clonotype was found many times. V usage is TRBV6-2 or TRBV6-3 and J usage is TRBJ1-1; no clear D. This CDR3 is 13 amino acids long. Per the germline V gene, CDR1 is MNHEY and CDR2 is SVGEGT. The V end was cut by 2 bases, the J end by 5 bases, with 9 bases between. In DNA form, the CDR3 reads TGTGCCAGCAGTTACGTTATGGATACTGAAGCTTTCTTT. Its translation: CASSYVMDTEAFF.

This clonotype was seen only a few times. V usage is TRBV7-2 and J usage is TRBJ2-7; TRBD2 might be the D (5 bases). The CDR3 spans 14 residues. Looked up from germline, CDR1 is SGHTA and CDR2 is FQGNSA. Trimming took 1 base from V and 4 from J, leaving 11 bases between them. CDR3 nucleotides: TGTGCCAGCAGCTTAGTTAGAAGAGGGTACGAGCAGTACTTC. This codes for CASSLVRRGYEQYF. The complete variable domain, with remaining parts taken from reference TRBV7-2 and TRBJ2-7, reads GAGVSQSPSNKVTEKGKDVELRCDPISGHTALYWYRQSLGQGLEFLIYFQGNSAPDKSGLPSDRFSAERTGGSVSTLTIQRTQQEDSAVYLCASSLVRRGYEQYFGPGTRLTVT.

The rearrangement joins TRBV20-1 to TRBJ2-3, with 11 bases aligning to TRBD2. The CDR3 sequence is 18 residues long. Germline values: CDR1 DFQATT, CDR2 SNEGSKA (reference sequence). With V trimmed by 0 bases and J by 4 bases, 12 bases remained unmatched. The CDR3 DNA follows: TGCAGTGCTAGAGACCTACTAGCGGGAGCGGGTAAGGCAGATACGCAGTATTTT. It is translated as CSARDLLAGAGKADTQYF.

Note on this clonotype: A much more abundant neighbour one base away suggests this may be a read error. This chain's CDR3 is CTSRGGTDTQYF. In DNA form, the CDR3 reads TGTACCAGCAGAGGGGGTACAGATACGCAGTATTTT. The chain couples TRBV6-1 to TRBJ2-3; the D gene is possibly TRBD1 (6 bases). Germline V gives CDR1 MNHNS, CDR2 SASEGT. There are 12 residues in the CDR3.

In its sample, this clonotype was seen many times. This rearrangement joins TRBV11-2 to TRBJ2-7, with a possible D match to TRBD1 (6 bases). V was clipped by 0 bases and J by 2 bases, with 11 bases between them. Germline values: CDR1 SGHAT, CDR2 FQNNGV. This CDR3 has 15 residues. The CDR3 sequence is CASSLEQGQTYEQYF. DNA of the CDR3: TGTGCCAGCAGCTTAGAGCAGGGACAAACCTACGAGCAGTACTTC.

The gene calls are TRBV5-4 and TRBJ1-2, with TRBD1 as a possible D gene (5 bases). CDR1 SGHNT and CDR2 YYREEE come from the germline V gene (reference sequence). The CDR3 is 15 residues long. Trimming removed 0 bases at V and 8 bases at J, with 17 bases between. The DNA for the CDR3 is TGTGCCAGCAGCTTGGTCGGGGGAGGGTTGGGCGGCTACACCTTC. Residues: CASSLVGGGLGGYTF. The variable domain in full, with the rest retrieved from reference TRBV5-4 and TRBJ1-2, is ETGVTQSPTHLIKTRGQQVTLRCSSQSGHNTVSWYQQALGQGPQFIFQYYREEENGRGNFPPRFSGLQFPNYSSELNVNALELDDSALYLCASSLVGGGLGGYTFGSGTRLTVV.

The V call is TRBV4-1, the J call TRBJ1-5, with D perhaps TRBD1 (5 bases). Trimming took 4 bases from V and 2 from J, leaving 18 bases between them. The CDR3 is 17 amino acids. The germline CDR1 and CDR2 sequences are MGHRA and YSYEKL. CDR3 in amino acids: CASSLRHSIGGNQPQHF. The CDR3 region has the DNA TGCGCCAGCAGCCTACGTCACTCTATAGGGGGCAATCAGCCCCAGCATTTT.

The chain joins TRBV4-1 to TRBJ2-3; 8 bases are a match to TRBD2. The ends lost 0 bases at V and 4 bases at J; junction bases unmatched: 9. Germline V gene lookup returns CDR1 MGHRA and CDR2 YSYEKL. The CDR3 has 17 residues. DNA of the CDR3: TGCGCCAGCAGCCAAGAACAAGCGGGAGTGAGGTCAGATACGCAGTATTTT. Protein: CASSQEQAGVRSDTQYF.

V is TRBV5-8 and J is TRBJ1-1, with D uncertain. Germline V gene sequence: CDR1 SGHTS, CDR2 YDEGEE. The length of the CDR3 is 15 residues. Trimming left V 4 bases short and J 0 bases short, with 13 bases between. The DNA for the CDR3 is TGTGCCAGCAGCCCTGTTAGTCCTTTGAACACTGAAGCTTTCTTT. Protein: CASSPVSPLNTEAFF.

The chain is built from TRBV30 and TRBJ2-1, with D possibly matching TRBD2 (6 bases). Germline CDR1 is GTSNPN and CDR2 is SVGIG (reference sequence). The CDR3 has 18 residues. V lost 0 bases to trimming and J lost 6 bases, with 24 bases between them. CDR3 amino acids: CAWSVFEGFGGRSNEQFF. As DNA, the CDR3 is TGTGCCTGGAGTGTTTTTGAGGGTTTCGGAGGGAGAAGCAATGAGCAGTTCTTC.

This sequence joins TRBV19 and TRBJ1-6; the match to TRBD1 covers 12 bases. Germline V gives CDR1 LNHDA, CDR2 SQIVND (reference sequence). This CDR3 comprises 16 residues. V shed 9 bases, J shed 3 bases, and the junction held 6 bases outside the gene matches. In DNA, the CDR3 is TGTGCCAGCCGGGACAGGGGGCCGAGCTATAATTCACCCCTCCACTTT. Its translation is CASRDRGPSYNSPLHF.

This clonotype was recorded at least ten times. One end of the junction is discordant with germline, which a read error may explain. The CDR3 sequence: CAWSVRSWTLNTEAFF. The CDR3 DNA sequence: TGTGCCTGGAGTGTAAGGAGTTGGACACTGAACACTGAAGCCTTCTTT. This chain joins TRBV30 and TRBJ1-1; D is possibly TRBD1 (5 bases). Germline-derived CDR1 and CDR2 are GTSNPN and SVGIG (reference sequence). This CDR3 has 16 amino acids.

Ten or more counts support this clonotype. The CDR3 loop is CASSPPSRGDQPQHF. CDR3 in DNA: TGTGCCAGCTCACCACCGTCCAGGGGGGATCAGCCCCAGCATTTT. This chain connects TRBV18 to TRBJ1-5; TRBD1 agrees at 7 bases. The germline V gene has CDR1 KGHSH and CDR2 LQKENI. Trimming removed 0 bases from V and 5 bases from J; junction bases left unmatched: 4. The CDR3 extends over 15 amino acids.

The chain couples TRBV19 to TRBJ1-2, with 8 positions matching TRBD1. Germline assignment: CDR1 LNHDA and CDR2 SQIVND (reference sequence). The CDR3 has 17 residues. V dropped 7 bases and J dropped 4; count of bases not matched to a gene: 17. CDR3 nucleotide sequence: TGTGCCAGTAAACGGTTGGGGGGGACAGGCCTAGTCTATGGCTACACCTTC. Its translation: CASKRLGGTGLVYGYTF.